This record covers a single T cell receptor beta chain. What it binds is not known. The data originate from a study of regulatory T cells in long-lasting Graves disease. Across the study: The study counted Graves' disease as persistent given over 5 years of antithyroid drugs and positive TSH receptor antibodies. Study-wide results and limits: TRBV28, TRBJ1-2 and TRBJ2-5 were segments that persistent disease favored. Persistent patients shared more public clonotypes (about 2,800) than newly diagnosed patients (about 970). Study of thyroid tissue was not done, with only peripheral blood studied.

To make TCR beta libraries, researchers used iRepertoire HTBI primers and Arm-PCR of CDR3 regions. TCRdb re-derived calls from the multiplex PCR reads in MiXCR, one entry per CDR3 protein. This sample has 450,000 or so distinct CDR3 sequences, with less than 25% found just once. The germline CDR1 and CDR2 sequences are DFQATT and SNEGSKA (reference sequence). The ends were cut back, 1 base at V and 0 bases at J, with 6 bases in the middle. The CDR3 sequence is 13 residues long. As for time point: persistent/refractory GD, antithyroid drugs over 5 years with positive TRAb. Preparation of the TCR library used RNA extracted from PBMCs.

The material was peripheral blood mononuclear cells (PBMCs), obtained when the disease was refractory, from a patient treated with antithyroid drugs. This clonotype was sampled from a female donor with Graves disease. This chain joins TRBV20-1 and TRBJ1-2, with D hard to call. CDR3 coding DNA: TGCAGTGCTAGAGGCAGCGCTAACTATGGCTACACCTTC. This sequence encodes CSARGSANYGYTF.